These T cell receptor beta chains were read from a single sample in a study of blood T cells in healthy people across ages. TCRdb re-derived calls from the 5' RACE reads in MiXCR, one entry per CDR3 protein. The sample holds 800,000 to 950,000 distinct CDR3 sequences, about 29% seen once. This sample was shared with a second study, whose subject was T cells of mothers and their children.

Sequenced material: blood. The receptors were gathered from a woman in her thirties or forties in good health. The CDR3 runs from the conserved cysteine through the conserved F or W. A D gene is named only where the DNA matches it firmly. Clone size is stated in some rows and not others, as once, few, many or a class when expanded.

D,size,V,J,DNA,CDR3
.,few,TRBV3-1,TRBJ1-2,TGTGCCAGCGGGGTCGAACGGGGCTATGGCTACACCTTC,CASGVERGYGYTF
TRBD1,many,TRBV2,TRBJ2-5,TGTGCCTCCTACAGGGGCCAAGAGACCCAGTACTTC,CASYRGQETQYF
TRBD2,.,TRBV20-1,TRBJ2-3,TGCAGTGCTAGAGATATTTCACTAGCGGGGGGAAGAAAAGATACGCAGTATTTT,CSARDISLAGGRKDTQYF
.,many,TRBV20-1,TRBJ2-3,TGCAGTGCTAGAGACTTGCCGAGGGCAGATACGCAGTATTTT,CSARDLPRADTQYF
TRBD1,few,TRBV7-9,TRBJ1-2,TGTGCCAGCAGCTTAGGACAGGGGATCCATGGCTACACCTTC,CASSLGQGIHGYTF
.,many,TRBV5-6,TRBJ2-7,TGTGCCAGCAGCTTGATATCGCACAAGACCTACGAGCAGTACTTC,CASSLISHKTYEQYF
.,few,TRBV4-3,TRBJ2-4,TGCGCCAGCACCCAAGACCGTGTATCGGCCAAAAACATTCAGTACTTC,CASTQDRVSAKNIQYF
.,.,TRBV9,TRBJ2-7,TGTGCCAGCAGCCCTCAGCCTAGTTCGAACAATGAGCAGTACTTC,CASSPQPSSNNEQYF
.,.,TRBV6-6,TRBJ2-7,TGTGCACTACGACAGTCTGGCTCCTACGAGCAGTACTTC,CALRQSGSYEQYF
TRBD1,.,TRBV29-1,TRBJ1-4,TGCAGCGTTGTCAGGGGGAGCGCAACTAATGAAAAACTGTTTTTT,CSVVRGSATNEKLFF
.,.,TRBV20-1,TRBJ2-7,TGCAGTGCTAGGCCGCCTTCGACAGCTTCCTACGAGCAGTACTTC,CSARPPSTASYEQYF
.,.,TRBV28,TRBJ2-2,TGTGCCAGCAGGGACGGGACCGCCGCGAACACCGGGGAGCTGTTTTTT,CASRDGTAANTGELFF
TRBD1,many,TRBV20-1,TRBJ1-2,TGCAGTGCTAGTTTGCAGGGGGCTAACTATGGCTACACCTTC,CSASLQGANYGYTF
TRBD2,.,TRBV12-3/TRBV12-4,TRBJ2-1,TGTGCCAGCAGCCAAGATGGTGCTAGCGGGAACAATGAGCAGTTCTTC,CASSQDGASGNNEQFF
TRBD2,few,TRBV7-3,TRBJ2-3,TGTGCCAGCAGTTTCGGGGGGGGTGTCACAGATACGCAGTATTTT,CASSFGGGVTDTQYF
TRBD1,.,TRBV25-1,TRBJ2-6,TGTGCCAGCAGTCCTCGTCCCGGGACAGGGTCTGGGGCCAACGTCCTGACTTTC,CASSPRPGTGSGANVLTF
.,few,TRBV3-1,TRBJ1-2,TGTGCCAGCAGCCTCCGGACCGTAAGAAACTATGGCTACACCTTC,CASSLRTVRNYGYTF
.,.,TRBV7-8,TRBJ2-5,TGTGCCACCGATCGGTTAGAACTTTCTTGGAGGGAGACCCAGTACTTC,CATDRLELSWRETQYF
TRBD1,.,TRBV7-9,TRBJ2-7,TGTTCCAGCAGCGACGGACAGGGGATGGCCTACGAGCAGTACTTC,CSSSDGQGMAYEQYF
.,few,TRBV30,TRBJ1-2,TGTGCCTGGAGCGAAATGGGTGCCTATGGCTACACCTTC,CAWSEMGAYGYTF
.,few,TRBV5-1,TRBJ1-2,TGCGCCAGCAGCTTGGAGCTGGGGGCGAACTATGGCTACACCTTC,CASSLELGANYGYTF
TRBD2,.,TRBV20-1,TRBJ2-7,TGCAGTGCTGGCTCTAGCGGACCCACCTACGAGCAGTACTTC,CSAGSSGPTYEQYF
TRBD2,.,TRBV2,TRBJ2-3,TGTGCCAGCAGTGATTGGCTAGCGGGGACCACAGATACGCAGTATTTT,CASSDWLAGTTDTQYF
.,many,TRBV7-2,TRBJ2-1,TGTGCCAGCAGCTTAGAAGCAGTCTACAATGAGCAGTTCTTC,CASSLEAVYNEQFF
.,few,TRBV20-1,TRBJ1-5,TGCAGTGCTAGGACTCCATATCCTAGCAATCAGCCCCAGCATTTT,CSARTPYPSNQPQHF
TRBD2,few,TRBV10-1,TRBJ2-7,TGCGCCAGCAGTTCTACCGGGACTATACACGAGCAGTACTTC,CASSSTGTIHEQYF
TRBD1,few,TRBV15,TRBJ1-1,TGTGCCACCAGCGGGAGCGACAGGGGACGGAACACTGAAGCTTTCTTT,CATSGSDRGRNTEAFF
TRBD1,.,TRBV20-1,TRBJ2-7,TGCAGTGCTGAAACCCGGACAGGGTACGAGCAGTACTTC,CSAETRTGYEQYF
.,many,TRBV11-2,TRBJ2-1,TGTGCCAGCAGCTTAGTCCTTAGCCTGGTGCAGTTCTTC,CASSLVLSLVQFF
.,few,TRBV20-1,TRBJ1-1,TGCAGTGCAGTGGGGGACACTGAAGCTTTCTTT,CSAVGDTEAFF
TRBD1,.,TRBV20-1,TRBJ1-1,TGCAGTGCTCGTACAGGGGGGCTGAACACTGAAGCTTTCTTT,CSARTGGLNTEAFF
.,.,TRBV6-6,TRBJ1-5,TGTGCCAGCAGTTCCGCAGGGCATCAGCCCCAGCATTTT,CASSSAGHQPQHF
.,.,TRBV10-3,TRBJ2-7,TGTGCCATCAGTGGTCTCCGTTTCTCCTACGAGCAGTACTTC,CAISGLRFSYEQYF
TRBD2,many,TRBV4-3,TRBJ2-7,TGCGCCAGCAGCCAAGGCGAACTCGGTGCGGGGGTCTTCTACGAGCAGTACTTC,CASSQGELGAGVFYEQYF
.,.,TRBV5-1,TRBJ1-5,TGCGCCAGCAGCTTGAACATCGGCAATCAGCCCCAGCATTTT,CASSLNIGNQPQHF
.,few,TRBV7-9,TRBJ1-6,TGTGCCAGCAGCCCCGAGAATTCACCCCTCCACTTT,CASSPENSPLHF
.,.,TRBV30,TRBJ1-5,TGTGCCTGGAGTAGGTCGGCCAATCAGCCCCAGCATTTT,CAWSRSANQPQHF
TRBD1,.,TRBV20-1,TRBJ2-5,TGCAGTGCTAGATCGGGACAGGGACTGGAGACCCAGTACTTC,CSARSGQGLETQYF
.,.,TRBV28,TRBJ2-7,TGTGCCGGCAGTTTATACGGCTACGAGCAGTACTTC,CAGSLYGYEQYF
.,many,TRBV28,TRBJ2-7,TGTGCCAGCAGTTTTCGACTCAGGGACCCATACGAGCAGTACTTC,CASSFRLRDPYEQYF
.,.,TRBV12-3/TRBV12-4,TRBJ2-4,TGTGCCAGCAGTTTTATCGGGCTGGGCCAAAACATTCAGTACTTT,CASSFIGLGQNIQYF
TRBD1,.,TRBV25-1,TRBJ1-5,TGTGCCAGCGCCGGGACAGGGTTACAGCCCCAGCATTTT,CASAGTGLQPQHF
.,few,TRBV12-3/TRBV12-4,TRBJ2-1,TGTGCCAGCAGGGCCCCGGGGGCAGAGAGGGGCAATGAGCAGTTCTTC,CASRAPGAERGNEQFF
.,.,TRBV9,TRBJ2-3,TGTGCCAGCAGCGGATTAGTGTCGGATACGCAGTATTTT,CASSGLVSDTQYF
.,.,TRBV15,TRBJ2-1,TGTGCCACCAGCAGAAACCTTCAAATCGGTGAGCAGTTCTTC,CATSRNLQIGEQFF
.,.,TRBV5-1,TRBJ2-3,TGCGCCAGCAGCGGGGGGGGGCTCGCAGATACGCAGTATTTT,CASSGGGLADTQYF
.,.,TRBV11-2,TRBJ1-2,TGTGTCAGCAGCTTAGCGGGGGGGGAAAACTATGGCTACACCTTC,CVSSLAGGENYGYTF
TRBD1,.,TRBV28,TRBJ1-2,TGTGCCAGACACAGGGGTCGGGGCTACACCTTC,CARHRGRGYTF
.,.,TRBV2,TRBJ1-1,TGTGCCAGCAGTGAAGCCCGCGCGTCCAAAAAAGAAGCTTTCTTT,CASSEARASKKEAFF
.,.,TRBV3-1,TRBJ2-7,TGTGCCGGCAGCCGCCTCTCCTACGAGCAGTACTTC,CAGSRLSYEQYF
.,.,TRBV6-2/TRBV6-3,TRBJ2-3,TGTGCCAGCAGTTACGCCCTTAGCACAGATACGCAGTATTTT,CASSYALSTDTQYF
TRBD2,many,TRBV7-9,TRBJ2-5,TGTGCCAGCAGCTTAGAAGCGGGGAAGATAATGAAGACCCAGTACTTC,CASSLEAGKIMKTQYF
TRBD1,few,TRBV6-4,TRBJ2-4,TGTGCCAGCAGTGAGGGACAGGGCGCCTACAATGAGCAGTACTTC,CASSEGQGAYNEQYF
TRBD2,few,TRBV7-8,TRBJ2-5,TGTGCCAGCAGCTTAGGGGGGATACTAGCGGGGGTCCAAGAGACCCAGTACTTC,CASSLGGILAGVQETQYF
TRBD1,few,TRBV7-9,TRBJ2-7,TGTGCCAGCAGCCCTTCCGGGACAGGGTCCCACGAGCAGTACTTC,CASSPSGTGSHEQYF
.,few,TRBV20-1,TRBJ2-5,TGCAGTGCCAGGGAGTACCAAGAGACCCAGTACTTC,CSAREYQETQYF
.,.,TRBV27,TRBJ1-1,TGTGCCAGCAGTTTAGGGACGGGCCCTCCTGAAGCTTTCTTT,CASSLGTGPPEAFF
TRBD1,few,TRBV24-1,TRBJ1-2,TGTGCCACCAGTGATCCCGGGACAGACTATGGCTACACCTTC,CATSDPGTDYGYTF
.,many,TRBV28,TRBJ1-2,TGTGCCAGCAGTCTCAACTCGGACGTCTATGGCTACACCTTC,CASSLNSDVYGYTF